Detailed here is one TCR beta chain. Its antigen remains unidentified. Each TCR cDNA molecule carried a unique molecular identifier. TCRdb re-derived calls from the 5' RACE reads in MiXCR, one entry per CDR3 protein. The table has about 2,100 distinct CDR3 sequences, roughly a sixth seen once. As to time point: sample taken at primary tumor resection. The sample belongs to a study of spatial heterogeneity in lung cancer. Study results and limitations: It was found that expanded intratumoral alpha and beta TCR counts tracked tumor mutation counts.

The clonotype was recovered from a male donor with early-stage non-small cell lung cancer. Sequenced material: lung tumor tissue, taken at surgery.

CDR3 region: CASSYETGSEQYF. CDR3 nucleotides: TGTGCCAGCAGTTACGAGACAGGGTCTGAGCAGTACTTC. The chain uses TRBV6-5 and TRBJ2-7; TRBD1 agrees at 7 bases. Germline V gene lookup returns CDR1 MNHEY and CDR2 SVGAGI. Trimming removed 2 bases from V and 7 bases from J; junction bases left unmatched: 5. The CDR3 has 13 amino acids.